This TCR beta chain comes out of a study of Ad26.COV2.S vaccination and SARS-CoV-2 variants. Study-wide background: Donor got 5x10^10 or 1x10^11 viral particles of Ad26.COV2.S.

The V gene end was trimmed by 4 bases and the J gene end by 2 bases; junction bases not matched to a gene: 10. Germline lookup yields CDR1 SGDLS and CDR2 YYNGEE. This CDR3 region has 16 residues. TCRdb's table, derived via immunoSEQ multiplex PCR, lists solely in-frame clones and lacks some. The table has 300,000 to 400,000 clones, around 87% seen once; the top ten hold more than 3%. Points from the study as a whole: Vaccine recipients surpassed placebo recipients in spike-specific TCR breadth. It was found that vaccine and placebo recipients had similar non-spike TCR breadth. Substantial breadth in spike-specific CD8+ and CD4+ T cell responses was reportedly seen after vaccination.

This clone was observed once. Its target is unknown. Treatment reported: some 20 received Ad26.COV2.S at low or high dose, single or two shots; about 5 received placebo; per-sample allocation not given. Collection of samples fell on day 63 after the first vaccine or placebo injection. This chain connects TRBV9 to TRBJ2-7, with 9 bases fitting TRBD2. This TCR came from a person aged 18-65 years who received the Ad26.COV2.S COVID-19 vaccine or a placebo. The source material was peripheral blood, sampled in a trial of Ad26.COV2.S vaccine versus placebo. CDR3 amino acids: CASSPRLAGPPYEQYF. CDR3 nucleotide sequence: TGTGCCAGCAGCCCCAGGCTAGCGGGGCCCCCCTACGAGCAGTACTTC.